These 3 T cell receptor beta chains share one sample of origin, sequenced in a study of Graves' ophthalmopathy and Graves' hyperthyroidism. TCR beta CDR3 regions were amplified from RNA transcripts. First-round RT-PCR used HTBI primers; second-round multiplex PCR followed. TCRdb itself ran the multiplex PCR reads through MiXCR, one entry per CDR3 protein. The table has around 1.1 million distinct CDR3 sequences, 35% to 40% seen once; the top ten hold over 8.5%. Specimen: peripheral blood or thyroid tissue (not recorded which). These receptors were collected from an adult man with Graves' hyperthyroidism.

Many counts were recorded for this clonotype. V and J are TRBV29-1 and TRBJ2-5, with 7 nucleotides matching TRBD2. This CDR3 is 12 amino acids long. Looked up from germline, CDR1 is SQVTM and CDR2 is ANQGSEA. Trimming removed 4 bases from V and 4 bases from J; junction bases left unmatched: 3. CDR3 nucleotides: TGCAGCGTTGTATCGGGAGGAGAGACCCAGTACTTC. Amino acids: CSVVSGGETQYF.

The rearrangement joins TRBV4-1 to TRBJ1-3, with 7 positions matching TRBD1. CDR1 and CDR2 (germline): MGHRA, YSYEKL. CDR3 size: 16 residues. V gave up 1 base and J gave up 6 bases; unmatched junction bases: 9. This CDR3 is CASSQGKGALENTIYF. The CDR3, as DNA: TGCGCCAGCAGCCAAGGGAAGGGGGCGCTTGAAAACACCATATATTTT.

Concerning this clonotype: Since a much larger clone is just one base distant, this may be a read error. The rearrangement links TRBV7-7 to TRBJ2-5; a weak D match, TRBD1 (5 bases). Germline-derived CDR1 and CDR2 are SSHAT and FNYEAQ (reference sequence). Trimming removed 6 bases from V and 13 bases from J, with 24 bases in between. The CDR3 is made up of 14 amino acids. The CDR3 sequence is CASRPQTDGHLRYF. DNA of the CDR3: TGTGCCAGCAGGCCGCAGACGGACGGACACCTTCGGTACTTC.